Only one count was recorded for the clone carrying this T cell receptor beta chain. Its specificity is unknown. The data belong to a study of T cell responses to AZD1222 COVID-19 vaccine. Whole-study results and caveats: It should be noted that donors were predominantly white British and more often female, and clonal diversity was possibly underestimated. Nearly half of spike-specific TCRs reportedly go after variant regions that carry no mutations. The span of vaccine-associated CD4 TCRs extended across spike, with dominance at 160-218 and 743-854.

The V end lost 6 bases, the J end lost 9 bases, and 21 bases lay between the germline ends. Germline lookup yields CDR1 SQVTM and CDR2 ANQGSEA. The CDR3 extends over 13 amino acids. Only in-frame clones appear in the TCRdb table, and some are missing; sequencing was by immunoSEQ multiplex PCR. This sample has some 92,000 clones; around 90% occur once, and the top ten carry 6% to 9%. This specimen was peripheral blood, taken on day 0 of AZD1222 vaccination. The receptor was derived from an adult in good health. The chain couples TRBV29-1 to TRBJ2-7; perhaps D is TRBD1 or TRBD2 (5 bases each). The CDR3 DNA is TGCAGCGTGACCATCTCCGGGACCGACGGGCAGTACTTC. It encodes CSVTISGTDGQYF.